The rows below give T cell receptor beta chains drawn from one sample of a study of T cell repertoires in cytomegalovirus infection. TCRdb called the reads again in MiXCR, with one record for every CDR3 protein. Among under 200,000 distinct CDR3 sequences listed, 7.5% to 10% were seen once. The sample taken for sequencing was PBMCs. These receptors all stem from a human donor in good health (CMV status not recorded). Some clones in this sample may be carry-over from other donors' samples. Each CDR3 is given without its conserved first and last residue. A D gene is named only where the DNA matches it firmly. Clone size is shown for a subset of rows, as once, few, many or a class of expanded clone.

>-|TRBV20-1|few
SAQRLALRDDSYYNEQF
>-|TRBV7-8|many
ASSPRDGGQY
>-|TRBV12-3/TRBV12-4|many
ASSLALTGARIYGYT
>-|TRBV7-8|many
ASSRKNYRVESYEQY
>-|TRBV15|few
ATSRVGSGNTIY
>TRBD2|TRBV27|many
ASSLERGRYGDEQF
>-|TRBV7-6|-
ASSNTPGQWAGEQY
>TRBD1|TRBV6-1|many
ASSRINNLLPGQGITYSNQPQH
>-|TRBV9|-
ASSGGLQSSYEQY
>-|TRBV28|many
ARPRGGSRRSPLH
>-|TRBV7-2|many
ASSLTGNEKLF
>-|TRBV29-1|-
SGSRGRETQY
>-|TRBV5-6|-
ASSPGTVDTEAF
>-|TRBV7-8|many
ASSLGGASSYNEQF
>TRBD2|TRBV7-2|many
ASSPQAGGTEEQY
>-|TRBV29-1|many
STWTGGETQY
>-|TRBV7-8|many
ASSLRSDSSLQY
>-|TRBV10-3|few
AISESRGTNTEAF
>-|TRBV11-2|many
ASSSYELGTLDIQY
>-|TRBV6-2/TRBV6-3|many
ASSYSRDQPQH
>TRBD2|TRBV20-1|-
SVRGTSGRNEQF
>-|TRBV29-1|many
SAVLADEQY
>-|TRBV5-5|few
ASSYPSPGRIY
>-|TRBV7-2|few
ASSLEVYGYT
>TRBD1|TRBV7-2|many
ASVLVGQGGHEQY
>-|TRBV28|few
ASSSPGTYLYGYT
>-|TRBV20-1|few
SAQGRTEAF
>-|TRBV5-4|few
ASSLAGFGNEQF
>TRBD1|TRBV15|-
ATSGNRGFGSEAF
>-|TRBV20-1|few
SARLKNPSTTHYQETQY
>TRBD2|TRBV7-2|many
ASSPQRGRTDTQY
>-|TRBV28|many
ASSPRGADTQY
>-|TRBV28|many
ASSFPSAETQY
>-|TRBV28|few
ASSLLGSYEAF
>TRBD2|TRBV9|-
ASSTGLAGDRQETQY
>-|TRBV7-2|many
ASSLGGVTDTQY
>-|TRBV7-2|many
ASSLDPHGSYEQY
>TRBD1|TRBV20-1|few
SAYRGTDTQY
>-|TRBV30|-
AYGPVGYT